The subject of this entry is one TCR beta chain. The target of this receptor is not known. Base qualities were left out, and no much larger clone turns up one base away. The CDR3 regions of human TCRbeta chains were subjected to immunosequencing. The source study handled its data this way. TCRs in the repertoires were matched against a reference library of SARS-CoV-2-specific TCRs that had been generated with the MIRA antigen-specificity platform. Breadth was defined as the fraction of unique TCRs that were SARS-CoV-2-associated. Depth was defined as the fraction of total T cells that were SARS-CoV-2-associated. Using the MIRA data, each spike-specific TCR was assigned both to the spike region to which the TCR was reactive and to a CD4 or CD8 class. Log10-transformed breadth and depth values were compared by one-way ANOVA with Sidak's multiple comparisons tests. Imported from immuneACCESS, the table was reduced by TCRdb to in-frame sequences with V and J called. These copies leave out some clones; in studies compared against another copy, an unresolved V gene accounts for under half, and the cause of the remainder is not known. The V and J calls and clone size were taken over from that table, and D and trimming were inferred from the DNA. This sample comprises roughly 67,000 clones, more than 70% of them detected only once. Around 21% of the sample is held by the ten biggest clonotypes.

These data come from a study of T cell responses to AZD1222 COVID-19 vaccine (dated by TCRdb to about 2021). As for the study more broadly: AZD1222 recipients given second doses at about 4 weeks or at about 12 weeks were pooled, since spike-specific TCR depth and breadth were not found to differ between the two schedules. Enrollment into the trials was organized by age into subgroups of 18-55, 56-69 and 70-plus years, and those subgroups contained approximately 150, 30 and 60 TCR-sequenced participants, respectively. TCR sequencing was performed for 230 to 250 trial participants, of whom around 200 were given two doses of AZD1222 and some 25 were given two doses of MenACWY control vaccine.

The sample's time point label is to be understood as: baseline before first vaccination. Samples from vaccinated people were obtained from the UK trials COV001 and COV002, which included a single-blind randomized controlled phase 2/3 trial of AZD1222 (ChAdOx1 nCoV-19) in healthy adults. For TCRbeta chain sequencing, PBMC samples from trial participants were taken at day 0 and at day 28 after the second dose. Paper-wide results and their limitations: Participants were mostly white British and included more females than males, and it was suggested by the authors that clonal diversity may have been underestimated. Nearly half of unique spike-specific TCRs reportedly recognized epitopes outside regions mutated in the B.1.351 and B.1.1.7 variants. Conclusions about previously exposed vaccinees were limited because only a handful of AZD1222 recipients were SARS-CoV-2 seropositive at baseline. No day 14 peak-response samples were available, so repertoires were characterized only after the peak T cell response. The vaccine-associated CD4 TCRs covered the entire spike protein, and the dominant responses fell in regions 160-218 and 743-854. Spike-specific TCR breadth and depth rose significantly after two AZD1222 doses compared with day 0 and with MenACWY recipients. The 56-69-year group was small, and its depth increase did not reach significance, likely because of low power.

Germline trimming amounts to 7 bases on V and 5 bases on J, with 10 as the count of junction bases outside the gene matches. The CDR3 numbers 15 residues from cysteine through phenylalanine. Only the CDR3 part of the read is kept: 45 bases, read in frame from the first base. CDR1 and CDR2 are drawn from the germline V gene: SGHVS, FNYEAQ. This specimen was peripheral blood, taken on day 0 of AZD1222 vaccination. The TCR originated in an adult in good health. The rearrangement combines TRBV7-6 with TRBJ2-1, and TRBD1 matches 8 of the central bases. The CDR3 loop reads CASTPRTGRNNEQFF. DNA sequence: TGTGCCAGCACCCCCAGGACAGGGAGAAACAATGAGCAGTTCTTC.